The 8 T cell receptor beta chains below were found in one sample sequenced in a study of T cell repertoires in cytomegalovirus infection. Each CDR3 protein is one row after TCRdb ran MiXCR on the reads. The sample includes around 550,000 distinct CDR3 sequences, around a quarter of them seen just once. The sample consisted of PBMCs. Source of these receptors: a human donor in good health (CMV status not recorded). Some clones in this sample may be carry-over from other donors' samples.

The chain uses TRBV11-2 and TRBJ1-5; tentatively, D is TRBD1 (5 bases). V was clipped by 5 bases and J by 4 bases, with 12 bases between them. The V gene's germline CDR1 is SGHAT and CDR2 FQNNGV. The CDR3 is 14 residues long. DNA for the CDR3: TGTGCCAGCAGCGCCCAGGGACCGAATCAGCCCCAGCATTTT. It encodes CASSAQGPNQPQHF.

The CDR3 is CASSYSVYKLWETQYF. In DNA form, the CDR3 reads TGTGCCAGCAGTTACTCGGTATATAAACTATGGGAGACCCAGTACTTC. V is TRBV6-5 and J is TRBJ2-5, with D hard to call. Germline CDR1 is MNHEY and CDR2 is SVGAGI. Between the trimmed V and J ends, which lost 0 bases and 5 bases, there was a span of 16 bases. This CDR3 spans 16 amino acids.

This clonotype was recorded a few times. The rearrangement uses TRBV19 and TRBJ1-2; possibly TRBD1 for D (6 bases). Trimming cost V 9 bases and J 6 bases, with 26 bases left between them. Per the germline V gene, CDR1 is LNHDA and CDR2 is SQIVND (reference sequence). This CDR3 region has 16 residues. The CDR3 bases are TGTGCCAGCACCCCCAACAGGGTCTCTTGGGTGGATGGCTACACCTTC. Encoded protein: CASTPNRVSWVDGYTF.

This clonotype was seen only a few times. The chain joins TRBV4-1 to TRBJ2-3, with D perhaps matching TRBD1 (5 bases). V lost 2 bases, J lost 3 bases, and 9 bases lay in between. This CDR3 comprises 14 residues. Germline CDR1 and CDR2: MGHRA and YSYEKL. CDR3 sequence: CASSQQGATDTQYF. CDR3 in DNA: TGCGCCAGCAGCCAACAGGGTGCGACAGATACGCAGTATTTT.

The chain is built from TRBV28 and TRBJ2-5, with D possibly being TRBD1 or TRBD2 (7 bases each). From germline, CDR1 is MDHEN and CDR2 SYDVKM. The CDR3 has 17 residues. Trimming pared 5 bases from V and 1 base from J, leaving 20 bases between. The DNA for the CDR3 is TGTGCCAGCAGTCCCCTCAGGGGGGGAGGCTCCCAAGAGACCCAGTACTTC. Translated, it gives CASSPLRGGGSQETQYF.

This chain uses TRBV4-2 with TRBJ2-6; D gene uncertain. Germline loops: CDR1 LGHNA, CDR2 YNFKEQ. Trimming took off 0 bases at V and 4 bases at J, with 13 bases between the two ends. The CDR3 loop spans 17 amino acids. For the CDR3, the DNA is TGTGCCAGCAGCCAAGACCCCCCGGGTGTAGGGGCCAACGTCCTGACTTTC. This codes for CASSQDPPGVGANVLTF.

The chain is built from TRBV7-8 and TRBJ2-1; either TRBD1 or TRBD2 may fit D (5 bases each). The V end was cut by 5 bases, the J end by 8 bases, with 16 bases between. Germline V gene lookup returns CDR1 SGHVS and CDR2 FQNEAQ. The length of the CDR3 is 14 residues. CDR3 bases: TGTGCCAGCAGCCGGGGCCCCCTCGGAGATGAGCAGTTCTTC. The encoded protein is CASSRGPLGDEQFF.

This clonotype was found a few times. The chain has TRBV14 and TRBJ2-2; TRBD1 agrees at 9 bases. The CDR3 consists of 16 residues. Germline V gives CDR1 SGHDN, CDR2 FVKESK. Germline trimming cut 3 bases from V and 7 bases from J; bases unmatched to any gene: 9. Written as DNA, the CDR3 is TGTGCCAGCAGCCACCAGGACAGGGGAGGTATCGGGGAGCTGTTTTTT. Residues: CASSHQDRGGIGELFF.